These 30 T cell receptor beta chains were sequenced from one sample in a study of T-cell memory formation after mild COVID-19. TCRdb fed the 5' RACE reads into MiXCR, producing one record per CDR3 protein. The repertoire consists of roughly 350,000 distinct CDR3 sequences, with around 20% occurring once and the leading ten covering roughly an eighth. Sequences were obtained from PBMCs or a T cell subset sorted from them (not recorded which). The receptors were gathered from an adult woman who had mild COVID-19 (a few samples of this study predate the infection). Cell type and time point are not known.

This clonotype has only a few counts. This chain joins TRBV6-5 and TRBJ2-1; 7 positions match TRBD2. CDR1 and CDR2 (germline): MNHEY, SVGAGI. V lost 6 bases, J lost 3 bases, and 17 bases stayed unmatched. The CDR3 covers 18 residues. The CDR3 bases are TGTGCCAGCAGCCGCCCGGGACTAACCGTTCTAGGCTACAATGAGCAGTTCTTC. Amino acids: CASSRPGLTVLGYNEQFF.

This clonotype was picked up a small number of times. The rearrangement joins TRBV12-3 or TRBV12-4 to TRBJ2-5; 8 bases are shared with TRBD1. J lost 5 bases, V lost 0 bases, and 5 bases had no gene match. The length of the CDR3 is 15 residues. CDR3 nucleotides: TGTGCCAGCAGTTTAGCCCCAGGGGGCGCGGAGACCCAGTACTTC. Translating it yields CASSLAPGGAETQYF.

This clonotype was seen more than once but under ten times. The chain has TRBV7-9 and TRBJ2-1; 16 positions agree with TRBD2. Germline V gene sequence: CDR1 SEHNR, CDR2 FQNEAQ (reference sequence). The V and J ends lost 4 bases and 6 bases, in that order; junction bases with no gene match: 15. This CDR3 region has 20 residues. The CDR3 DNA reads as TGTGCCAGCAGCTCTTCCCTGATGGGACTAGCGGGAGGGGTTGGCAATGAGCAGTTCTTC. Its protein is CASSSSLMGLAGGVGNEQFF.

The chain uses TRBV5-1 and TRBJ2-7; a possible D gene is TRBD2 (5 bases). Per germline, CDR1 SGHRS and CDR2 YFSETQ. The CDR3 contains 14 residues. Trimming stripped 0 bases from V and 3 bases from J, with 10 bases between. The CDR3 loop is CASSLVRGLYEQYF. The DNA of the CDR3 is TGCGCCAGCAGCTTGGTACGTGGACTCTACGAGCAGTACTTC.

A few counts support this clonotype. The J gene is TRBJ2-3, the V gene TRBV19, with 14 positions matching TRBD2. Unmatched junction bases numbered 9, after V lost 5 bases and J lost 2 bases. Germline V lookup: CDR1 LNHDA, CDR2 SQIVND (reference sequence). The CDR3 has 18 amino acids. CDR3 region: CASSAGLAGGTFTDTQYF. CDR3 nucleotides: TGTGCCAGTAGTGCCGGACTAGCGGGAGGTACCTTCACAGATACGCAGTATTTT. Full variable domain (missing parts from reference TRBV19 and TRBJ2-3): DGGITQSPKYLFRKEGQNVTLSCEQNLNHDAMYWYRQDPGQGLRLIYYSQIVNDFQKGDIAEGYSVSREKKESFPLTVTSAQKNPTAFYLCASSAGLAGGTFTDTQYFGPGTRLTVL.

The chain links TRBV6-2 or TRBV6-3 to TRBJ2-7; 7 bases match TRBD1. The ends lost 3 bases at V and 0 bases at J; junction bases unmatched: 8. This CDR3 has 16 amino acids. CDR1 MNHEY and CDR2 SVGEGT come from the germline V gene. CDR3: CASSYSGRGNSYEQYF. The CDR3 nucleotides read TGTGCCAGCAGTTATTCGGGCAGGGGGAACTCCTACGAGCAGTACTTC.

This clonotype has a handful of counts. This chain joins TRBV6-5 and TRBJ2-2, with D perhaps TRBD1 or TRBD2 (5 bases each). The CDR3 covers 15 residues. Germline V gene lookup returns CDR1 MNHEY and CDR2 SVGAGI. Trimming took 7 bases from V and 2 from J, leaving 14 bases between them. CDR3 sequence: CASTRGGRNTGELFF. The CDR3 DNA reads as TGTGCCAGCACACGTGGGGGAAGAAACACCGGGGAGCTGTTTTTT.

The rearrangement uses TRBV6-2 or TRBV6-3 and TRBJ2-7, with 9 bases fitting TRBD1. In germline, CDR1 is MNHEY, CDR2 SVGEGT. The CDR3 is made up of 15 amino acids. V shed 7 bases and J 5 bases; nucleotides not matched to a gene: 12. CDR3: CASTRSGTGYHEQYF. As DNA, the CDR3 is TGTGCCAGCACCCGATCCGGGACAGGGTACCACGAGCAGTACTTC.

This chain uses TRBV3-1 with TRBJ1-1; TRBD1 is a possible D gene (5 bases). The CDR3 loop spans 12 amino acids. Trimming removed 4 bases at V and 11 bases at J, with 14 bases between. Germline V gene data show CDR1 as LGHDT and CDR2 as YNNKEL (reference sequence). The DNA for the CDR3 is TGTGCCAGCAGCCCAGGAGGGGTCCTGGCTTTCTTT. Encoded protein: CASSPGGVLAFF.

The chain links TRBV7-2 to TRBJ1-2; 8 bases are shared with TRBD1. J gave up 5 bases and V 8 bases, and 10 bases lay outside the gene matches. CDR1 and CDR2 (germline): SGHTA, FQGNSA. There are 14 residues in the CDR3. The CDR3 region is CASFRAGGSYGYTF. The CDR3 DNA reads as TGTGCCAGCTTTCGGGCAGGGGGCAGTTATGGCTACACCTTC. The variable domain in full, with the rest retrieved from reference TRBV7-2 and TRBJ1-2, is GAGVSQSPSNKVTEKGKDVELRCDPISGHTALYWYRQSLGQGLEFLIYFQGNSAPDKSGLPSDRFSAERTGGSVSTLTIQRTQQEDSAVYLCASFRAGGSYGYTFGSGTRLTVV.

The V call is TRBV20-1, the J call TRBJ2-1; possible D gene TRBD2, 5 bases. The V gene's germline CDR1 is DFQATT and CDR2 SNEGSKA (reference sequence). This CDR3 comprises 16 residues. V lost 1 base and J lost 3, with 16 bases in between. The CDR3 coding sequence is TGCAGTGCTAGAGTAACGCGTCCCGGGGTCTACAATGAGCAGTTCTTC. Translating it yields CSARVTRPGVYNEQFF.

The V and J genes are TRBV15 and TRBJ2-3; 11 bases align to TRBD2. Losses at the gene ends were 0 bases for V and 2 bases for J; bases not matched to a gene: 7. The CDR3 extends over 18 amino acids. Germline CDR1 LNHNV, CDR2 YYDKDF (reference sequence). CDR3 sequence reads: CATSRDTTSGIPTDTQYF. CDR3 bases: TGTGCCACCAGCAGAGATACGACTAGCGGGATACCCACAGATACGCAGTATTTT.

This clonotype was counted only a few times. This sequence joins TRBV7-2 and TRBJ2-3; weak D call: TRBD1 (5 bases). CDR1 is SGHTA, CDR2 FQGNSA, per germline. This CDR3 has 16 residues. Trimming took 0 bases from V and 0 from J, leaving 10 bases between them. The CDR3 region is CASSLAPGYSTDTQYF. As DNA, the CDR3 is TGTGCCAGCAGCTTAGCGCCAGGGTATAGCACAGATACGCAGTATTTT.

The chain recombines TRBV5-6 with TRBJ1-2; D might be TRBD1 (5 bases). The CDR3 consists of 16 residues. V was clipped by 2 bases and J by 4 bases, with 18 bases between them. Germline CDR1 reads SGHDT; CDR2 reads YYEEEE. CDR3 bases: TGTGCCAGCAGCTTAGGGGACGGTCGGGAGATCTATGGCTACACCTTC. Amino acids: CASSLGDGREIYGYTF.

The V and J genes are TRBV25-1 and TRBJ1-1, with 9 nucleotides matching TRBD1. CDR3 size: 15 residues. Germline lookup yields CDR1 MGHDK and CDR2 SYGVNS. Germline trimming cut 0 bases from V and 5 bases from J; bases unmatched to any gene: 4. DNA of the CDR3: TGTGCCAGCAGTGAATATAACAGGGGGCAGACTGAAGCTTTCTTT. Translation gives CASSEYNRGQTEAFF.

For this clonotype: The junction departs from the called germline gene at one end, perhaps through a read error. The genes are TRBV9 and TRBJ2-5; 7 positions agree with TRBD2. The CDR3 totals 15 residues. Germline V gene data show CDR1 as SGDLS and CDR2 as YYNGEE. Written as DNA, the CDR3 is TGTGCCGGCAGCGCAGCGGGGTTCCTTCAAGAGACCCAGTACTTC. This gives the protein CAGSAAGFLQETQYF.

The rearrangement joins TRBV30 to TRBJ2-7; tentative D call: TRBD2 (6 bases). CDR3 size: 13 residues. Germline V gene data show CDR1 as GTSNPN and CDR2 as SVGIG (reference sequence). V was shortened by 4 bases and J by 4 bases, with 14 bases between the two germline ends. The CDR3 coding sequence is TGTGCCTGGACGGAGGGGTTAGGGTACGAGCAGTACTTC. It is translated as CAWTEGLGYEQYF.

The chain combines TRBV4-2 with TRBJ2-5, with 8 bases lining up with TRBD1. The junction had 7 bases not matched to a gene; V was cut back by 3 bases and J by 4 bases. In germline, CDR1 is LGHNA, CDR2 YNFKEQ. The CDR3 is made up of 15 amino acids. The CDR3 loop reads CASSHPGQVGETQYF. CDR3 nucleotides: TGTGCCAGCAGCCACCCGGGACAGGTCGGAGAGACCCAGTACTTC.

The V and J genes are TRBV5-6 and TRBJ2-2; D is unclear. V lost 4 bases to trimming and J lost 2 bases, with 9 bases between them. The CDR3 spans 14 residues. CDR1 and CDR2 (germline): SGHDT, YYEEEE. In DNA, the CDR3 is TGTGCCAGCAGCGCCGGACCCAACACCGGGGAGCTGTTTTTT. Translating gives CASSAGPNTGELFF.

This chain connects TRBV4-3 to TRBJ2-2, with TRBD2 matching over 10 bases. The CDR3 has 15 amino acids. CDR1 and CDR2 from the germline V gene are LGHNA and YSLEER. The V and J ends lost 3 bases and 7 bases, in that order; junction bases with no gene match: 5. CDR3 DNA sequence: TGCGCCAGCAGCCAGAGGGGACTAGCGAGCGGGGAGCTGTTTTTT. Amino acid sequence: CASSQRGLASGELFF.

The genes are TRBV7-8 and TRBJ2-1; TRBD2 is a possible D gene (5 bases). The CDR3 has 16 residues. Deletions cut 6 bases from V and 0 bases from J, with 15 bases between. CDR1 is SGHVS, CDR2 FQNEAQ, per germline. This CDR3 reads CASSPTTGSSYNEQFF. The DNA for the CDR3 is TGTGCCAGCAGTCCGACTACCGGAAGCTCCTACAATGAGCAGTTCTTC.

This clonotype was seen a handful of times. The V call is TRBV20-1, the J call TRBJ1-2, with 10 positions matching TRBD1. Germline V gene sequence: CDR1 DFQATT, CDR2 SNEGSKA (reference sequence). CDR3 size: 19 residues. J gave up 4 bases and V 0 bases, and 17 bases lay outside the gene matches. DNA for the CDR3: TGCAGTGCTAGAGATCGTGCCCGAGGGACAGGGGAGAGTCTCTATGGCTACACCTTC. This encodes CSARDRARGTGESLYGYTF.

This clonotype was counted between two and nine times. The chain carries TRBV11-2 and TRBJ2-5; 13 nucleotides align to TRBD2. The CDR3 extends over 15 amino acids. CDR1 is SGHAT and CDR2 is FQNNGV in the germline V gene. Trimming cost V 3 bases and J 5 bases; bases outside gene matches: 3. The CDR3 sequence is CASSFTSGRAETQYF. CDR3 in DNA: TGTGCCAGCAGCTTCACTAGCGGGAGGGCGGAGACCCAGTACTTC. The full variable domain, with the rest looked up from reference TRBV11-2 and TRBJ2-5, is EAGVAQSPRYKIIEKRQSVAFWCNPISGHATLYWYQQILGQGPKLLIQFQNNGVVDDSQLPKDRFSAERLKGVDSTLKIQPAKLEDSAVYLCASSFTSGRAETQYFGPGTRLLVL.

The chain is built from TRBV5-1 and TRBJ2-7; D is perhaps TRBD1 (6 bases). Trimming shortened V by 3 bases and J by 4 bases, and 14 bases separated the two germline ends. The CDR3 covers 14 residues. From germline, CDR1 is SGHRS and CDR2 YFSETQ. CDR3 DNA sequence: TGCGCCAGCAGCTCACAGGGTAGGGATTACGAGCAGTACTTC. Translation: CASSSQGRDYEQYF.

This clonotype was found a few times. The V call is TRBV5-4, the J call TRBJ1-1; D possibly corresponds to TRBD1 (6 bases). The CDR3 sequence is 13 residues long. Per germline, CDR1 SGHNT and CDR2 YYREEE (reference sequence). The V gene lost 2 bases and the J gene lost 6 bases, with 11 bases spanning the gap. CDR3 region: CASSLGNRAEAFF. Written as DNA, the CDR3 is TGTGCCAGCAGCTTAGGCAACAGGGCTGAAGCTTTCTTT.

The DNA of the CDR3 is TGTGCCAGTAGGAGGGACAGGGACGTGGGGGAAAAACTGTTTTTT. Translating it yields CASRRDRDVGEKLFF. The V and J genes are TRBV19 and TRBJ1-4; 9 bases fit TRBD1. Germline V gene lookup returns CDR1 LNHDA and CDR2 SQIVND (reference sequence). This CDR3 spans 15 amino acids. The V and J ends lost 6 bases and 8 bases, in that order; junction bases with no gene match: 10. The full variable domain, its missing parts supplied by reference TRBV19 and TRBJ1-4, is DGGITQSPKYLFRKEGQNVTLSCEQNLNHDAMYWYRQDPGQGLRLIYYSQIVNDFQKGDIAEGYSVSREKKESFPLTVTSAQKNPTAFYLCASRRDRDVGEKLFFGSGTQLSVL.

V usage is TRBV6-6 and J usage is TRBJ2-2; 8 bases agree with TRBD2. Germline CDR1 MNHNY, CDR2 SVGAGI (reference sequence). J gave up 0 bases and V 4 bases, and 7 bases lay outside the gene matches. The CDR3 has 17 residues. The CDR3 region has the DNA TGTGCCAGCAGTTTTCGACTAGCGAGGACGAACACCGGGGAGCTGTTTTTT. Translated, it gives CASSFRLARTNTGELFF.

CDR3 DNA: TGTGCCAGCAGTTTCCCCACCTATGGCTACACCTTC. This codes for CASSFPTYGYTF. This chain links TRBV12-3 or TRBV12-4 with TRBJ1-2; D remains unclear. The ends were cut back, 3 bases at V and 4 bases at J, with 6 bases in the middle. This CDR3 is built from 12 residues.

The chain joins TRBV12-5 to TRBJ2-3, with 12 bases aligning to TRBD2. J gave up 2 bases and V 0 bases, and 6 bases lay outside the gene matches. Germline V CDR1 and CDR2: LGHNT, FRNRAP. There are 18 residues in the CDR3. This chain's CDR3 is CASGLVPLAGGLTDTQYF. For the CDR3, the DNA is TGTGCTAGTGGTTTGGTCCCACTAGCGGGAGGACTCACAGATACGCAGTATTTT. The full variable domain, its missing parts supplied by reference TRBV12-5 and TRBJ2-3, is DARVTQTPRHKVTEMGQEVTMRCQPILGHNTVFWYRQTMMQGLELLAYFRNRAPLDDSGMPKDRFSAEMPDATLATLKIQPSEPRDSAVYFCASGLVPLAGGLTDTQYFGPGTRLTVL.

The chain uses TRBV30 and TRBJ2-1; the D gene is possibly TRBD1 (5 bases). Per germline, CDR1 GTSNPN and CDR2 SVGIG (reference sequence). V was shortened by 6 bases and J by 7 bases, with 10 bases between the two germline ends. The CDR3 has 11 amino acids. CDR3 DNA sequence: TGTGCCTGCACGAAGGGGAATGAGCAGTTCTTC. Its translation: CACTKGNEQFF.